These 21 T cell receptor beta chains were sequenced from one sample in a study of T cells in Graves' hyperthyroidism and ophthalmopathy. RNA transcripts were the template for amplifying TCR beta CDR3 regions. RT-PCR in the first round (using the HTBI primer set) targeted the TCR CDR3. TCRdb re-called the multiplex PCR reads with MiXCR, one entry per CDR3 protein. Of about 510,000 distinct CDR3 sequences listed, 40% to 50% were seen once; the top ten hold around two fifths. Sequencing was done on a sample of peripheral blood or thyroid tissue (not recorded which). The receptors shown here come from an adult woman with Graves' disease, either hyperthyroidism or ophthalmopathy (not recorded which).

This clonotype was counted at least ten times. This chain joins TRBV20-1 and TRBJ2-7; 9 bases match TRBD2. V lost 1 base and J lost 4; bases outside the gene matches: 14. The length of the CDR3 is 17 residues. Germline V gene data show CDR1 as DFQATT and CDR2 as SNEGSKA (reference sequence). This chain's CDR3 is CSARVAGRGSGSYEQYF. CDR3 coding DNA: TGCAGTGCTAGAGTTGCGGGCCGAGGTAGCGGGAGTTACGAGCAGTACTTC.

There are many counts of this clonotype. The V and J genes are TRBV2 and TRBJ1-5; no reliable D call. CDR3 length: 15 residues. Trimming removed 4 bases from V and 3 bases from J, with 13 bases in between. Germline V CDR1 and CDR2: SNHLY, FYNNEI. The CDR3 loop is CASSVGIVNNQPQHF. The CDR3 DNA reads as TGTGCCAGCAGTGTTGGGATCGTCAACAATCAGCCCCAGCATTTT.

This chain joins TRBV15 and TRBJ1-2; 9 bases are a match to TRBD1. This CDR3 is 15 amino acids long. The germline V gene encodes CDR1 LNHNV and CDR2 YYDKDF (reference sequence). V was pared by 0 bases and J by 3 bases, with 2 bases of the junction left unmatched. DNA of the CDR3: TGTGCCACCAGCAGAGAAAGGACAGGGGACTATGGCTACACCTTC. It specifies CATSRERTGDYGYTF.

The chain employs TRBV10-3 and TRBJ1-5, with D perhaps TRBD1 (6 bases). CDR1 and CDR2 (germline): ENHRY, SYGVKD. The CDR3 spans 12 residues. With 10 bases removed from V and 6 bases from J, the gap between germline ends came to 13 bases. Here the CDR3 DNA reads TGTGCCAGCATGGGGGCGCGTCAGCCCCAGCATTTT. Translating it yields CASMGARQPQHF.

The V and J genes are TRBV28 and TRBJ1-3; D may be TRBD1 (6 bases). This CDR3 contains 14 residues. Trimming shortened V by 2 bases and J by 4 bases, and 9 bases separated the two germline ends. Germline CDR1 is MDHEN and CDR2 is SYDVKM. CDR3 protein: CASSLTQGGNTIYF. CDR3 DNA: TGTGCCAGCAGTTTAACCCAGGGGGGAAACACCATATATTTT. The full variable domain, rest sourced from reference TRBV28 and TRBJ1-3, is DVKVTQSSRYLVKRTGEKVFLECVQDMDHENMFWYRQDPGLGLRLIYFSYDVKMKEKGDIPEGYSVSREKKERFSLILESASTNQTSMYLCASSLTQGGNTIYFGEGSWLTVV.

This sequence joins TRBV20-1 and TRBJ1-2; 9 positions match TRBD1. J lost 8 bases, V lost 6 bases, and 16 bases had no gene match. The CDR3 runs to 15 residues. Germline lookup yields CDR1 DFQATT and CDR2 SNEGSKA (reference sequence). CDR3 bases: TGCAGTGCGGCAAAGGGACAGGGTGCCACGGTGGGCTACACCTTC. Translating gives CSAAKGQGATVGYTF.

This clonotype was recorded many times. J is TRBJ2-7 and V is TRBV29-1; 7 bases fit TRBD1. CDR3 length: 15 residues. J lost 2 bases, V lost 1 base, and 8 bases had no gene match. The germline gives CDR1 SQVTM, CDR2 ANQGSEA. The CDR3 DNA reads TGCAGCGTTGAAGGTCGACAGGGAGACCCCTACGAGCAGTACTTC. Amino acid sequence: CSVEGRQGDPYEQYF.

V and J are TRBV7-2 and TRBJ2-5; 10 positions agree with TRBD2. The CDR3 runs 13 residues. The germline CDR1 and CDR2 sequences are SGHTA and FQGNSA. With 2 bases clipped from V and 12 bases from J, the junction kept 6 bases outside the gene matches. CDR3 sequence (DNA): TGTGCCAGCAGCTTAACAGGGCTAGCGGGAGAGTACTTC. It specifies CASSLTGLAGEYF.

This clonotype was seen repeatedly, ten times or more. V is TRBV3-1 and J is TRBJ2-5; tentative D call: TRBD2 (6 bases). From germline, CDR1 is LGHDT and CDR2 YNNKEL (reference sequence). Trimming removed 0 bases at V and 6 bases at J, with 17 bases between. This CDR3 has 16 residues. This CDR3 is CASSQDLTRELQTQYF. The CDR3 DNA reads TGTGCCAGCAGCCAAGATCTGACACGGGAGCTGCAGACCCAGTACTTC.

This clonotype occurred a few times. V is TRBV30 and J is TRBJ1-1; possibly TRBD1 for D (5 bases). Germline V CDR1 and CDR2: GTSNPN, SVGIG (reference sequence). V shed 1 base and J shed 2 bases, with 11 bases lying between them. The CDR3 spans 14 residues. CDR3: CAWSARRGNTEAFF. The CDR3 coding sequence is TGTGCCTGGAGTGCCCGAAGGGGAAACACTGAAGCTTTCTTT.

This clonotype was observed at least ten times. The genes are TRBV29-1 and TRBJ1-2; D is unclear. In germline, CDR1 is SQVTM, CDR2 ANQGSEA. The V and J ends lost 6 bases and 0 bases respectively, with 8 bases between them. This CDR3 contains 12 residues. The CDR3 region is CSVRPSNYGYTF. CDR3 in DNA: TGCAGCGTGCGACCCTCTAACTATGGCTACACCTTC.

V gene TRBV7-2 combines with J gene TRBJ1-4; tentative D call: TRBD1 (5 bases). Germline-derived CDR1 and CDR2 are SGHTA and FQGNSA. The V end lost 5 bases, the J end lost 10 bases, and 17 bases lay between the germline ends. The CDR3 is made up of 14 amino acids. The CDR3 DNA reads as TGTGCCAGCAGCGAGGGACTAGCTGGGGGAAAACTGTTTTTT. As protein: CASSEGLAGGKLFF.

The chain joins TRBV7-1 to TRBJ2-5, with TRBD2 matching 15 bases. TRBV7-1 counts as an open reading frame of uncertain function. V was clipped by 5 bases and J by 4 bases; unmatched bases: 5. This CDR3 spans 16 amino acids. The CDR3 sequence is CASSRTSGGGAETQYF. Here the CDR3 DNA reads TGTGCCAGCAGCAGGACTAGCGGGGGGGGCGCAGAGACCCAGTACTTC.

V gene TRBV7-9 combines with J gene TRBJ2-3; D possibly uses TRBD1 or TRBD2 (5 bases each). The germline V and J ends were trimmed by 0 bases and 2 bases, with 9 bases remaining between them. The CDR3 covers 15 residues. CDR1 SEHNR and CDR2 FQNEAQ come from the germline V gene (reference sequence). In nucleotides, the CDR3 is TGTGCCAGCAGCTTAGCGGCCGGGGCCACAGATACGCAGTATTTT. Its protein product is CASSLAAGATDTQYF.

The CDR3 region has the DNA TGTGCCAGCAGTGAAGGTCCAGGTGGAACCTATAATTCACCCCTCCACTTT. Translating it yields CASSEGPGGTYNSPLHF. The V and J genes are TRBV2 and TRBJ1-6, with D uncertain. The ends were cut back, 1 base at V and 2 bases at J, with 12 bases in the middle. The CDR3 contains 17 residues. CDR1 and CDR2 from the germline V gene are SNHLY and FYNNEI.

The gene calls are TRBV7-9 and TRBJ1-1; D is possibly TRBD1 (5 bases). Looked up from germline, CDR1 is SEHNR and CDR2 is FQNEAQ (reference sequence). The CDR3 covers 15 residues. Trimming removed 4 bases from V and 6 bases from J, with 18 bases in between. CDR3 in amino acids: CASSSGRGTAPEAFF. The CDR3 DNA reads as TGTGCCAGCAGCTCGGGCCGGGGGACCGCCCCTGAAGCTTTCTTT.

The gene calls are TRBV10-1 and TRBJ2-1; possible D gene TRBD2, 6 bases. The V end was cut by 0 bases, the J end by 1 base, with 7 bases between. The CDR3 has 15 residues. Germline V lookup: CDR1 WNHNN, CDR2 SYGVQD (reference sequence). The CDR3 coding sequence is TGCGCCAGCAGTGAGTCGGGGAGGTCCTACAATGAGCAGTTCTTC. It translates to CASSESGRSYNEQFF.

With regard to this clonotype: At one end, the junction sequence differs from germline, possibly due to a read error. The chain couples TRBV12-3 or TRBV12-4 to TRBJ2-7, with 10 bases identical to TRBD1. The CDR3 loop spans 16 amino acids. This CDR3 reads CASSLHLGQGTYERYF. CDR3 nucleotides: TGTGCCAGCAGTTTACATCTGGGACAGGGGACCTACGAGCGGTACTTC.

V and J are TRBV15 and TRBJ2-7; 7 positions match TRBD1. This CDR3 has 15 residues. From germline, CDR1 is LNHNV and CDR2 YYDKDF (reference sequence). V shed 3 bases and J 1 base; nucleotides not matched to a gene: 6. The DNA of the CDR3 is TGTGCCACCAGCAGCGGACAGGTGCGGTCCTACGAGCAGTACTTC. Its protein product is CATSSGQVRSYEQYF.

The gene calls are TRBV20-1 and TRBJ2-1; D might be TRBD1 or TRBD2, each matching 6 bases. The CDR3 length is 14 residues. The germline V and J ends were trimmed by 6 bases and 6 bases, with 18 bases remaining between them. Germline assignment: CDR1 DFQATT and CDR2 SNEGSKA (reference sequence). CDR3 amino acids: CSAARDIGGNEQFF. The CDR3 DNA sequence: TGCAGTGCAGCCCGGGACATCGGGGGCAATGAGCAGTTCTTC.

This clonotype has ten or more counts. The J gene is TRBJ1-1, the V gene TRBV6-5; the D is unclear. Germline loops: CDR1 MNHEY, CDR2 SVGAGI. The CDR3 sequence is 13 residues long. Trimming shortened V by 4 bases and J by 1 base, and 7 bases separated the two germline ends. DNA for the CDR3: TGTGCCAGCAGTTTCCACGCGAACACTGAAGCTTTCTTT. Encoded protein: CASSFHANTEAFF.